A single T cell receptor beta chain is shown here with its context. This sample stems from a study of blood T cell repertoires in COVID-19. Study-wide context: Whether acute or convalescent, the COVID-19 samples came from the United States, Italy and Spain. T cells, B-cell-depleted T cells, or PBMCs supplied cDNA or gDNA.

V lost 4 bases, J lost 0 bases, and 13 bases lay in between. Germline CDR1 SGHNT, CDR2 YYREEE (reference sequence). The CDR3 consists of 15 residues. All recovered Cohort 3 donors got two negative PCRs, got clearance, or saw symptom resolution. In the original processing: Amplification with reference gene primers provided the estimates of nucleated cell counts. The repertoire was sequenced with immunoSEQ multiplex PCR; TCRdb's copy has only in-frame clones and lacks some. V and J calls and clone size are copied from that table; D and trimming were computed from the DNA. The sample has about 240,000 clones, about 89% seen once.

Sequencing was performed on PBMCs or T cells enriched from blood (not recorded which). The sequence derives from a woman aged 25 to 39 who had recovered from COVID-19. V usage is TRBV5-4 and J usage is TRBJ2-5; no firm D call. The CDR3 DNA reads TGTGCCAGCAGCCTGCCTGAGGATAACCAAGAGACCCAGTACTTC. Its translation: CASSLPEDNQETQYF.